The entry that follows covers one T cell receptor (beta chain) sequence. The study assigned cohorts using participant-reported clinical history. Produced via immunoSEQ multiplex PCR; TCRdb's table is partial and in-frame only. The sample includes about 250,000 clones, around 84% of them seen just once. Deletions cut 2 bases from V and 0 bases from J, with 13 bases between. The V gene's germline CDR1 is MNHEY and CDR2 SMNVEV (reference sequence). The CDR3 sequence is 16 residues long. The data stem from a study of blood T cell repertoires in COVID-19. Study as a whole: Spain, Italy and the United States supplied samples that represented acute and convalescent COVID-19.

The receptor was derived from a man between 40 and 49 years old who had been exposed to COVID-19. Material: PBMCs or T cells enriched from blood (not recorded which). J is TRBJ1-1 and V is TRBV27; a weak D match, TRBD1 (6 bases). Here the CDR3 DNA reads TGTGCCAGCAGTTTAGGCCAGGGGTCCATGAACACTGAAGCTTTCTTT. This gives the protein CASSLGQGSMNTEAFF.